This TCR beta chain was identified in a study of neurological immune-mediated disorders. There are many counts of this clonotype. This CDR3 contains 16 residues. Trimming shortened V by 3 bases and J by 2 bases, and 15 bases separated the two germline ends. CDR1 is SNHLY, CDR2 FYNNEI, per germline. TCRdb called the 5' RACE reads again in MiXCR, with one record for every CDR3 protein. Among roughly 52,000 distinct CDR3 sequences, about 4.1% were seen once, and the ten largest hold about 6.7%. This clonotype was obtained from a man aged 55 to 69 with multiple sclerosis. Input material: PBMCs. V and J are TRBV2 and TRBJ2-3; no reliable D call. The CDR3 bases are TGTGCCAGCAGTGATACCCCGTTGACAACCACAGATACGCAGTATTTT. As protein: CASSDTPLTTTDTQYF.